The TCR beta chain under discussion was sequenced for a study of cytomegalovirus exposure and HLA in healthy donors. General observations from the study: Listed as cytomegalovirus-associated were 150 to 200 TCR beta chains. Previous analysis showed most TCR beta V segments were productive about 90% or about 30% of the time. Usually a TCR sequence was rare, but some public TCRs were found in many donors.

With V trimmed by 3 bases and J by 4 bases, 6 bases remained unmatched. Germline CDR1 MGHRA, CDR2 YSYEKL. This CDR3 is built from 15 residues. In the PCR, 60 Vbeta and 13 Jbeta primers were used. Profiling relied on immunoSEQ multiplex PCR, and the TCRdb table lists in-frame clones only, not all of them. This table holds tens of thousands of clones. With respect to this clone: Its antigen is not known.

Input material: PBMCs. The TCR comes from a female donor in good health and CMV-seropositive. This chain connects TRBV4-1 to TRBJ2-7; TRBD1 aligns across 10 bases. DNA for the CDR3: TGCGCCAGCAGCCAGGTGACAGGGGGCATTTACGAGCAGTACTTC. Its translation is CASSQVTGGIYEQYF.